The entry below describes one T cell receptor beta chain. This sample was taken from a study of HIV-infected patients and healthy controls. No cell fractionation was done, so the repertoire covers all unsorted peripheral blood T cells. cDNA was made from approximately 0.55 ug RNA using alpha and beta constant primers. Separate chain-specific third strand synthesis with multiplexing indices produced the alpha and beta libraries. Each CDR3 protein is one row after TCRdb ran MiXCR on the 5' RACE reads. The table has around 16,000 distinct CDR3 sequences, around 9.2% seen once. Germline CDR1 and CDR2: SGHRS and YFSETQ. Trimming stripped 0 bases from V and 1 base from J, with 2 bases between. This CDR3 contains 14 residues.

Sequencing was done on a sample of blood. The V call is TRBV5-1, the J call TRBJ1-6; unclear D gene. This TCR was recovered from an adult in good health. CDR3 in amino acids: CASSLDSYNSPLHF. The CDR3 DNA reads as TGCGCCAGCAGCTTGGATTCCTATAATTCACCCCTCCACTTT.